This passage covers 3 T cell receptor beta chains from one sample sequenced in a study of T cells in Graves' hyperthyroidism and ophthalmopathy. Amplified TCR beta CDR3 regions came from RNA transcripts. A first-round RT-PCR of the TCR CDR3 used the HTBI primer set. Each CDR3 protein gets one entry after TCRdb re-called the multiplex PCR reads with MiXCR. The repertoire holds about 840,000 distinct CDR3 sequences, with approximately 40% as singletons. Sequencing input: blood. These TCRs come from a man aged 18 to 30 with Graves' hyperthyroidism.

This clonotype was counted at least ten times. The chain recombines TRBV9 with TRBJ1-1, with a tentative D call TRBD1 (5 bases). Germline CDR1 is SGDLS and CDR2 is YYNGEE. The CDR3 is 13 residues long. V lost 3 bases to trimming and J lost 1 base, with 7 bases between them. CDR3 DNA sequence: TGTGCCAGCAGCGAGGACACGAACACTGAAGCTTTCTTT. Its protein product is CASSEDTNTEAFF.

The chain uses TRBV11-3 and TRBJ1-1, with a weak D call TRBD1 (6 bases). The germline V gene encodes CDR1 SGHNT and CDR2 YENEEA. The V and J ends lost 5 bases and 3 bases respectively, with 13 bases between them. CDR3 size: 14 residues. CDR3: CASSPWEGDTEAFF. The CDR3 DNA follows: TGTGCCAGCAGCCCCTGGGAGGGGGACACTGAAGCTTTCTTT.

This clonotype was recorded a few times. The rearrangement joins TRBV5-5 to TRBJ1-4, with a weak D call TRBD1 (6 bases). The CDR3 is 17 residues long. Germline-derived CDR1 and CDR2 are SGHKS and YYEKEE (reference sequence). Trimming took 0 bases from V and 6 from J, leaving 18 bases between them. CDR3 DNA sequence: TGTGCCAGCAGCTTGGGGACTCATATCAGGGGAGATGAAAAACTGTTTTTT. Its translation: CASSLGTHIRGDEKLFF.